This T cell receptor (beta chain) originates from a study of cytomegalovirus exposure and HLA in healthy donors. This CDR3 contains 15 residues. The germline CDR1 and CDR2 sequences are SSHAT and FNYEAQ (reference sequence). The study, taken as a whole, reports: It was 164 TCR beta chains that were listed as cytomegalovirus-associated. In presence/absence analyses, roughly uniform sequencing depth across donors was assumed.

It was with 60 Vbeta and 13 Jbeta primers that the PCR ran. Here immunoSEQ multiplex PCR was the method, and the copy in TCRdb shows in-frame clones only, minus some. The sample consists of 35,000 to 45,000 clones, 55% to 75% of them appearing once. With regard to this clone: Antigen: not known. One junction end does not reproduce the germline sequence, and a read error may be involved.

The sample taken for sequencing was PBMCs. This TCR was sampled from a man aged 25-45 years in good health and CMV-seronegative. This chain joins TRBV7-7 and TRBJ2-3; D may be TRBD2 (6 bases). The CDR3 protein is CASSPRGGRTDTQYF. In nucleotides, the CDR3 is TGTGCTAGCAGCCCCCGTGGAGGGCGCACAGATACGCAGTATTTT. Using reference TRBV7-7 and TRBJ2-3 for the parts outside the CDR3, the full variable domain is GAGVSQSPRYKVTKRGQDVTLRCDPISSHATLYWYQQALGQGPEFLTYFNYEAQPDKSGLPSDRFSAERPEGSISTLTIQRTEQRDSAMYRCASSPRGGRTDTQYFGPGTRLTVL.